Here is one T cell receptor (beta chain) with its context. The entry originates in a study of blood T cell repertoires in COVID-19. Seattle patients were enrolled while actively infected and followed longitudinally. Per the original methods: Amplification from reference gene primers served as the basis for estimated nucleated cell counts. Only in-frame clones appear in the TCRdb table, and some are missing; sequencing was by immunoSEQ multiplex PCR. For V, J and clone size, that table is used; D and trimming come from the DNA. This sample has 200,000 to 250,000 clones, with around four fifths found just once. The CDR3 sequence is 15 residues long. Per germline, CDR1 SNHLY and CDR2 FYNNEI. V lost 8 bases to trimming and J lost 4 bases; unmatched junction nucleotides: 7.

This receptor was obtained from a woman aged 65 to 85 with COVID-19, enrolled during active disease. Material for sequencing was peripheral blood. The chain combines TRBV2 with TRBJ2-2, with 10 positions matching TRBD2. The CDR3 loop is CASGTGTSATGELFF. The CDR3, as DNA: TGTGCCAGCGGAACCGGGACTAGCGCCACCGGGGAGCTGTTTTTT.